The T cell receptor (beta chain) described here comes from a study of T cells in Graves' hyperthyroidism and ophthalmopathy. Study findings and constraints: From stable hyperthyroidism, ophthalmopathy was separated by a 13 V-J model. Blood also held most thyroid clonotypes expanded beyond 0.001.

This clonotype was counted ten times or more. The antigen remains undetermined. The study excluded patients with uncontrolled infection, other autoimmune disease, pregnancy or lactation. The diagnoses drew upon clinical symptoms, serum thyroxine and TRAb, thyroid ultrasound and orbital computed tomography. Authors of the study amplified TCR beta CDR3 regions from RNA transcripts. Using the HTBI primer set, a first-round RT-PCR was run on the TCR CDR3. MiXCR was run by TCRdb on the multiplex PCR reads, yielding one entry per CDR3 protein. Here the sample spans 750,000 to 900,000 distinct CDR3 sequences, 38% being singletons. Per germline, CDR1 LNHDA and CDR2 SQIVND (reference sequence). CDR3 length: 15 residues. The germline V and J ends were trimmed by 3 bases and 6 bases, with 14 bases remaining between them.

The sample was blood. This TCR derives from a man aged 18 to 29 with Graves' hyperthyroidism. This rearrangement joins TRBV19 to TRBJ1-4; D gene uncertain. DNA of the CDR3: TGTGCCAGTAGTATCGGGGAGAGCGTCGATGAAAAACTGTTTTTT. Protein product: CASSIGESVDEKLFF.